The sequence of this T cell receptor beta chain was determined in a study of cytomegalovirus exposure and HLA in healthy donors. Researchers ran the PCR with 60 Vbeta and 13 Jbeta primers. TCRdb's copy holds only in-frame clones and misses some; the assay was immunoSEQ multiplex PCR. The sample contains approximately 100,000 clones, roughly 76% of which appear only once. The CDR3 extends over 15 amino acids. Germline loops: CDR1 MNHEY, CDR2 SMNVEV (reference sequence). Between the trimmed V and J ends, which lost 5 bases and 6 bases, there was a span of 19 bases. This clone was detected only a few times. Its antigen is unknown. Study observations and caveats: Within the data, a cluster of highly shared sequence variants was likely a sequencing artifact. An analysis that was carried out later associated 15,000 to 20,000 TCR beta sequences with HLA alleles at 0.05 false discovery rate. Earlier analysis looked at TCR beta V segments, and most were productive about 87% or about 30% of the time.

The chain couples TRBV27 to TRBJ1-2; no definite D call. The sequenced sample consisted of PBMCs. The receptor comes from a woman aged 50 to 65 in good health and CMV-seropositive. The CDR3 nucleotides read TGTGCCAGCAGTAGTAAATTGAGTGCCGGGGATGGCTACACCTTC. It codes for CASSSKLSAGDGYTF.